A selection of T cell receptor beta chains follows, all from one sample in a study of blood T cell repertoires in COVID-19. Sequenced by immunoSEQ multiplex PCR; TCRdb stores in-frame clones only, minus some. Among about 210,000 clones listed, roughly 85% were seen once. The specimen was PBMCs or T cells enriched from blood (not recorded which). The source of these receptors is a man aged 35 to 55 who had recovered from COVID-19. CDR3s include the opening cysteine and the closing phenylalanine or tryptophan. A D gene is named only where the DNA matches it firmly. Where a row states a size, it is once, few, many or the class of an expanded clone; other rows omit it.

d_call	clone_size	v_call	j_call	cdr3_aa	cdr3_nt
NA	NA	TRBV29-1	TRBJ1-2	CSVAAGSRGAGYTF	TGCAGCGTTGCGGCAGGATCTCGGGGTGCTGGCTACACCTTC
NA	NA	TRBV30	TRBJ1-2	CACRQSYGYTF	TGTGCCTGTCGACAGTCCTATGGCTACACCTTC
NA	NA	TRBV28	TRBJ2-7	CASSPPQIPYEQYF	TGTGCCAGCAGTCCACCCCAGATACCGTACGAGCAGTACTTC
NA	NA	TRBV20-1	TRBJ2-3	CSASVVPRGGDTQYF	TGCAGTGCTAGTGTCGTCCCGCGAGGAGGAGATACGCAGTATTTT
NA	NA	TRBV5-4	TRBJ2-7	CASSLLGGVSYEQYF	TGTGCCAGCAGCTTGTTAGGCGGGGTCTCCTACGAGCAGTACTTC
NA	NA	TRBV19	TRBJ2-2	CASSTHTLATGELFF	TGTGCCAGTAGTACCCACACCCTTGCAACCGGGGAGCTGTTTTTT
NA	NA	TRBV28	TRBJ1-1	CASSLSREAFF	TGTGCCAGCAGTTTGAGCCGTGAAGCTTTCTTT
NA	NA	TRBV2	TRBJ1-6	CASRVGSSYNSPLHF	TGTGCCAGCAGGGTAGGGAGCTCCTATAATTCACCCCTCCACTTT
NA	once	TRBV6-5	TRBJ2-7	CASGENEQYF	TGTGCCAGCGGGGAGAACGAGCAGTACTTC
NA	NA	TRBV18	TRBJ1-1	CASSPLGPTEAFF	TGTGCCAGCTCACCACTGGGCCCCACTGAAGCTTTCTTT
TRBD1	few	TRBV2	TRBJ2-6	CASSGTGGAGANVLTF	TGTGCCAGCAGTGGGACAGGGGGCGCGGGGGCCAACGTCCTGACTTTC
NA	NA	TRBV7-6	TRBJ1-1	CASSPRLMNTEAFF	TGTGCCAGCAGCCCCAGGCTAATGAACACTGAAGCTTTCTTT
TRBD2	once	TRBV28	TRBJ2-1	CASSLERDFIYEQFF	TGTGCCAGCAGTTTGGAGCGGGACTTCATATATGAGCAGTTCTTC
TRBD1	NA	TRBV19	TRBJ1-1	CASIVTGGVEAFF	TGTGCCAGTATTGTAACAGGGGGCGTTGAAGCTTTCTTT
TRBD2	NA	TRBV19	TRBJ2-1	CASSPSAGGSYNEQFF	TGTGCCAGTAGTCCCTCAGCGGGAGGGTCCTACAATGAGCAGTTCTTC
NA	NA	TRBV5-1	TRBJ1-5	CASSFNGGNQPQHF	TGCGCCAGCAGCTTTAATGGAGGGAATCAGCCCCAGCATTTT
TRBD2	NA	TRBV19	TRBJ2-1	CASSNDGLAGGYNEQFF	TGTGCCAGTAGTAACGACGGACTAGCGGGAGGTTACAATGAGCAGTTCTTC
NA	NA	TRBV2	TRBJ1-4	CASSPGGHLLSEKLFF	TGTGCCAGCAGCCCCGGCGGACATTTGTTGTCTGAAAAACTGTTTTTT
NA	NA	TRBV2	TRBJ1-5	CASSDRNQPQHF	TGTGCCAGCAGTGACAGAAATCAGCCCCAGCATTTT
NA	few	TRBV13	TRBJ2-7	CASSLISGAYYEQYF	TGTGCCAGCAGCTTAATTTCCGGAGCTTATTACGAGCAGTACTTC
TRBD2	NA	TRBV19	TRBJ2-4	CATRTSGKNIQYF	TGTGCCACACGGACTAGCGGGAAAAACATTCAGTACTTC
NA	NA	TRBV11-2	TRBJ2-7	CASSLALLAEQYF	TGTGCCAGCAGCTTAGCCCTTTTGGCCGAGCAGTACTTC
TRBD1	NA	TRBV6-6	TRBJ1-2	CASSRNSGTGNYGYTF	TGTGCCAGCAGTCGAAACTCCGGGACAGGGAACTATGGCTACACCTTC
NA	once	TRBV11-1	TRBJ2-1	CASSLAGAPYNEQFF	TGTGCCAGCAGCTTAGCGGGAGCCCCCTACAATGAGCAGTTCTTC
TRBD1	NA	TRBV9	TRBJ1-2	CASSPNLKDRGYGYTF	TGTGCCAGCAGCCCCAATTTGAAAGACAGGGGTTATGGCTACACCTTC
NA	NA	TRBV4-1	TRBJ2-4	CASSQRLDFLLAKNIQYF	TGCGCCAGCAGCCAAAGACTCGACTTTTTATTAGCCAAAAACATTCAGTACTTC
NA	NA	TRBV4-3	TRBJ1-5	CASSQGGGQGQPQHF	TGCGCCAGCAGCCAAGGTGGCGGGCAGGGGCAGCCCCAGCATTTT
NA	NA	TRBV19	TRBJ1-4	CASSIERAWDEKLFF	TGTGCCAGTAGTATAGAGCGGGCGTGGGATGAAAAACTGTTTTTT
NA	once	TRBV2	TRBJ1-2	CASSVTSGGYTF	TGTGCCAGCAGTGTCACTTCGGGTGGCTACACCTTC
TRBD2	once	TRBV19	TRBJ2-7	CASSNPRVAGDLYEQYF	TGTGCCAGTAGTAATCCCCGGGTTGCGGGAGATCTCTACGAGCAGTACTTC
NA	few	TRBV7-8	TRBJ1-3	CASSLGTAYSGNTIYF	TGTGCCAGCAGCTTAGGGACAGCTTACTCTGGAAACACCATATATTTT
NA	few	TRBV9	TRBJ1-5	CASSVEAGSNQPQHF	TGTGCCAGCAGCGTAGAGGCAGGGAGCAATCAGCCCCAGCATTTT
NA	NA	TRBV19	TRBJ1-5	CASSIGTAYSNQPQHF	TGTGCCAGTAGTATAGGGACAGCCTATAGCAATCAGCCCCAGCATTTT
NA	once	TRBV3-1/TRBV3-2	TRBJ2-2	CASSPGRNTGELFF	TGTGCCAGCAGCCCTGGGCGAAACACCGGGGAGCTGTTTTTT
TRBD2	NA	TRBV6-6	TRBJ2-4	CASTPAGEDIQYF	TGTGCCAGCACCCCAGCGGGAGAGGACATTCAGTACTTC
TRBD1	NA	TRBV15	TRBJ1-2	CATSREKTGLDLGYTF	TGTGCCACCAGCAGAGAAAAGACAGGGTTGGATCTTGGCTACACCTTC
NA	NA	TRBV28	TRBJ1-2	CASSFNRNLNYGYTF	TGTGCCAGCAGTTTTAACAGGAACCTAAACTATGGCTACACCTTC
NA	once	TRBV15	TRBJ1-1	CATSRDWTGGAGNTEAFF	TGTGCCACCAGCAGAGATTGGACCGGAGGTGCTGGGAACACTGAAGCTTTCTTT
NA	NA	TRBV24-1	TRBJ2-1	CATRGDYNEQFF	TGTGCCACGCGGGGAGACTACAATGAGCAGTTCTTC
NA	NA	TRBV29-1	TRBJ1-3	CSVLLLGNTIYF	TGCAGCGTTCTCCTTTTGGGAAACACCATATATTTT
NA	NA	TRBV19	TRBJ1-5	CASSISGSLNQPQHF	TGTGCCAGTAGTATCTCCGGGAGTCTGAATCAGCCCCAGCATTTT
TRBD1	NA	TRBV11-3	TRBJ2-2	CASSRWDRANTGELFF	TGTGCCAGCAGCCGTTGGGACAGAGCGAACACCGGGGAGCTGTTTTTT
NA	once	TRBV3-1/TRBV3-2	TRBJ2-7	CASSQSTPKRKQYF	TGTGCCAGCAGCCAAAGCACGCCGAAGCGTAAGCAGTACTTC
TRBD1	NA	TRBV3-1/TRBV3-2	TRBJ1-2	CASSQDLDRVHGYTF	TGTGCCAGCAGCCAAGACTTGGACAGGGTTCATGGCTACACCTTC